These 22 T cell receptor beta chains share one sample of origin, sequenced in a study of CD4 T cells in relation to SARS-CoV-2 and coronaviruses. Data came from immunoSEQ multiplex PCR; TCRdb stores just in-frame clones and leaves some out. The table records about 43,000 clones, roughly 87% of them present only once. No cognate antigen is known for these TCRs. The sequencing input was naive CD4+ T cells from PBMCs, cultured in vitro. Described subset: naive CD4+ T cells isolated by negative enrichment. All receptors derive from an adult with COVID-19.

The chain has TRBV4-2 and TRBJ2-2, with D hard to call. The CDR3 runs to 13 residues. From germline, CDR1 is LGHNA and CDR2 YNFKEQ. V lost 2 bases, J lost 6 bases, and 7 bases lay in between. This chain's CDR3 is CASSQPLAGELFF. CDR3 sequence (DNA): TGTGCCAGCAGCCAACCCCTGGCCGGGGAGCTGTTTTTT.

This clone was counted once. The chain is built from TRBV19 and TRBJ2-3; 10 nucleotides match TRBD1. The length of the CDR3 is 14 residues. Germline V gene sequence: CDR1 LNHDA, CDR2 SQIVND (reference sequence). Trimming took 3 bases from V and 3 from J; bases not matched to a gene: 0. The CDR3 DNA is TGTGCCAGTAGTATGGACAGGGGGACAGATACGCAGTATTTT. Protein sequence: CASSMDRGTDTQYF.

The gene calls are TRBV10-3 and TRBJ2-7; 8 positions match TRBD1. With V trimmed by 10 bases and J by 5 bases, 7 bases remained unmatched. The CDR3 contains 12 residues. Germline V CDR1 and CDR2: ENHRY, SYGVKD. CDR3 DNA: TGTGCCACCTCGACAGGGGACCACGAGCAGTACTTC. Protein sequence: CATSTGDHEQYF.

V is TRBV6-1 and J is TRBJ2-5; 10 bases map to TRBD2. Germline CDR1 reads MNHNS; CDR2 reads SASEGT. V shed 2 bases and J 5 bases; nucleotides not matched to a gene: 5. The CDR3 consists of 15 residues. The DNA for the CDR3 is TGTGCCAGCAGTGAACTAGCGGGAGAGGGGGAGACCCAGTACTTC. Its protein product is CASSELAGEGETQYF.

CDR3 nucleotide sequence: TGTGCCAGCAGTCTCACGTTGGGATATAATTCACCCCTCCACTTT. This gives the protein CASSLTLGYNSPLHF. J is TRBJ1-6 and V is TRBV28; D is unresolved. Germline lookup yields CDR1 MDHEN and CDR2 SYDVKM. This CDR3 has 15 amino acids. V was cut by 5 bases and J by 4 bases, with 12 bases left in between.

The chain links TRBV11-2 to TRBJ2-7; D uncertain. This CDR3 has 13 residues. CDR1 SGHAT and CDR2 FQNNGV come from the germline V gene. V was clipped by 5 bases and J by 6 bases, with 14 bases between them. CDR3 loop: CASSLRRTPEQYF. CDR3 coding DNA: TGTGCCAGCAGCCTCCGGCGAACCCCCGAGCAGTACTTC.

The chain has TRBV9 and TRBJ2-1; D possibly corresponds to TRBD2 (6 bases). Trimming shortened V by 0 bases and J by 7 bases, and 14 bases separated the two germline ends. Germline V lookup: CDR1 SGDLS, CDR2 YYNGEE. The CDR3 loop spans 15 amino acids. DNA for the CDR3: TGTGCCAGCAGCGTAGACAGGTCGGCGGGGAATGAGCAGTTCTTC. Translating gives CASSVDRSAGNEQFF.

The chain combines TRBV4-1 with TRBJ2-7; tentatively, D is TRBD2 (6 bases). From germline, CDR1 is MGHRA and CDR2 YSYEKL. Trimming removed 6 bases from V and 2 bases from J, with 11 bases in between. The CDR3 totals 13 residues. In DNA form, the CDR3 reads TGCGCCAGCAGGCGGGACCTCGCCTACGAGCAGTACTTC. This encodes CASRRDLAYEQYF.

The CDR3 coding sequence is TGTGCCACCAGCGTTGGGACAGGGGTTAACTATGGCTACACCTTC. Amino acid sequence: CATSVGTGVNYGYTF. J is TRBJ1-2 and V is TRBV15; 10 bases line up with TRBD1. The junction had 4 bases not matched to a gene; V was cut back by 5 bases and J by 1 base. Germline CDR1 and CDR2: LNHNV and YYDKDF (reference sequence). CDR3 length: 15 amino acids.

The chain recombines TRBV29-1 with TRBJ2-1; 7 bases are shared with TRBD2. Trimming at V came to 3 bases and at J to 4 bases, leaving 15 bases not matched to a gene. The CDR3 is made up of 17 amino acids. Germline V gene data show CDR1 as SQVTM and CDR2 as ANQGSEA. CDR3 loop: CSVESGGGRGLYNEQFF. CDR3 bases: TGCAGCGTTGAGTCAGGTGGCGGGAGAGGCCTATACAATGAGCAGTTCTTC.

A few counts support this clone. The J gene is TRBJ2-7, the V gene TRBV2; D is perhaps TRBD1 (5 bases). The germline CDR1 and CDR2 sequences are SNHLY and FYNNEI. The CDR3 loop spans 13 amino acids. Trimming removed 0 bases from V and 9 bases from J, with 12 bases in between. Here the CDR3 reads CASSEAPRVGQYF. The CDR3 bases are TGTGCCAGCAGTGAAGCGCCCAGGGTAGGGCAGTACTTC.

The chain recombines TRBV19 with TRBJ1-5; D unclear. The CDR3 has 16 residues. In germline, CDR1 is LNHDA, CDR2 SQIVND (reference sequence). Trimming left V 3 bases short and J 6 bases short, with 18 bases between. The CDR3 nucleotides are TGTGCCAGTAGTATCTGGAGTGGGGTTACCGTTCAGCCCCAGCATTTT. This gives the protein CASSIWSGVTVQPQHF.

The rearrangement joins TRBV28 to TRBJ2-7, with D perhaps TRBD2 (6 bases). The V gene lost 2 bases and the J gene lost 0 bases, with 11 bases spanning the gap. The CDR3 runs 15 residues. Germline CDR1 and CDR2: MDHEN and SYDVKM. The CDR3 region has the DNA TGTGCCAGCAGTTTAAGCGGGTCCGGCTCCTACGAGCAGTACTTC. Residues: CASSLSGSGSYEQYF.

The CDR3 bases are TGTGCCAGCCGAACAAATAATTCACCCCTCCACTTT. It specifies CASRTNNSPLHF. This chain links TRBV27 with TRBJ1-6; D unresolved. The length of the CDR3 is 12 residues. Germline-derived CDR1 and CDR2 are MNHEY and SMNVEV (reference sequence). The V and J ends lost 8 bases and 5 bases respectively, with 7 bases between them.

The chain joins TRBV21-1 to TRBJ1-1; the D call TRBD1 from the table was never checked on the DNA. TRBV21-1 is recorded as a pseudogene. CDR3 length equals 17 residues. The CDR3 spells CASSLSLGVGVNTEAFF. CDR3 coding DNA: TGTGCCAGCAGCTTGTCGCTAGGGGTCGGAGTGAACACTGAAGCTTTCTTT.

CDR3 coding DNA: TGCGCCAGCAGCCCCGAGGGCGTAGCTAACTATGGCTACACCTTC. Translating it yields CASSPEGVANYGYTF. The J gene is TRBJ1-2, the V gene TRBV5-1; no reliable D call. Per the germline V gene, CDR1 is SGHRS and CDR2 is YFSETQ. The CDR3 runs to 15 residues. Between the trimmed V and J ends, which lost 4 bases and 0 bases, there was a span of 13 bases.

This clone was counted a single time. V usage is TRBV29-1 and J usage is TRBJ2-3, with D perhaps assigned TRBD1 or TRBD2 (5 bases each). This CDR3 is built from 14 residues. The V gene's germline CDR1 is SQVTM and CDR2 ANQGSEA. With 6 bases removed from V and 1 base from J, the gap between germline ends came to 14 bases. CDR3 in amino acids: CSVGTRDGTDTQYF. In nucleotides, the CDR3 is TGCAGCGTCGGGACCCGAGACGGCACAGATACGCAGTATTTT.

The chain employs TRBV6-5 and TRBJ2-1, with 10 nucleotides matching TRBD2. The CDR3 has 15 residues. Losses at the gene ends were 10 bases for V and 4 bases for J; bases not matched to a gene: 10. Germline V CDR1 and CDR2: MNHEY, SVGAGI. DNA of the CDR3: TGTGCCACGAGGGGGCTAGCGGGAGATTACAATGAGCAGTTCTTC. Encoded protein: CATRGLAGDYNEQFF.

The chain uses TRBV5-1 and TRBJ1-1; tentative D call: TRBD1 (6 bases). There are 17 residues in the CDR3. The V end lost 5 bases, the J end lost 6 bases, and 26 bases lay between the germline ends. The V gene's germline CDR1 is SGHRS and CDR2 YFSETQ. The CDR3: CASSPRLTGTTRAEAFF. The CDR3 DNA reads TGCGCCAGCAGTCCTCGTCTAACCGGGACAACCCGAGCTGAAGCTTTCTTT.

The chain joins TRBV5-5 to TRBJ1-1; 9 bases map to TRBD1. CDR1 and CDR2 (germline): SGHKS, YYEKEE (reference sequence). The CDR3 covers 19 residues. J was trimmed by 4 bases and V by 2 bases; bases with no gene match: 18. CDR3 protein: CASSLLGGQGIVLGTEAFF. CDR3 nucleotides: TGTGCCAGCAGCTTATTAGGGGGACAGGGTATCGTCCTGGGCACTGAAGCTTTCTTT.

This rearrangement joins TRBV19 to TRBJ1-5; D is uncertain. V lost 5 bases and J lost 4, with 15 bases in between. Per the germline V gene, CDR1 is LNHDA and CDR2 is SQIVND (reference sequence). The CDR3 has 15 residues. DNA for the CDR3: TGTGCCAGTAGTGTTTCGTACATCTTTAATCAGCCCCAGCATTTT. This codes for CASSVSYIFNQPQHF.

The chain is built from TRBV4-1 and TRBJ2-5; 7 bases are a match to TRBD2. Germline lookup yields CDR1 MGHRA and CDR2 YSYEKL. The ends lost 1 base at V and 2 bases at J; junction bases unmatched: 7. This CDR3 comprises 16 residues. The CDR3 bases are TGCGCCAGCAGCCAAGGGAGCACTAGCGCTCAAGAGACCCAGTACTTC. Translating it yields CASSQGSTSAQETQYF.